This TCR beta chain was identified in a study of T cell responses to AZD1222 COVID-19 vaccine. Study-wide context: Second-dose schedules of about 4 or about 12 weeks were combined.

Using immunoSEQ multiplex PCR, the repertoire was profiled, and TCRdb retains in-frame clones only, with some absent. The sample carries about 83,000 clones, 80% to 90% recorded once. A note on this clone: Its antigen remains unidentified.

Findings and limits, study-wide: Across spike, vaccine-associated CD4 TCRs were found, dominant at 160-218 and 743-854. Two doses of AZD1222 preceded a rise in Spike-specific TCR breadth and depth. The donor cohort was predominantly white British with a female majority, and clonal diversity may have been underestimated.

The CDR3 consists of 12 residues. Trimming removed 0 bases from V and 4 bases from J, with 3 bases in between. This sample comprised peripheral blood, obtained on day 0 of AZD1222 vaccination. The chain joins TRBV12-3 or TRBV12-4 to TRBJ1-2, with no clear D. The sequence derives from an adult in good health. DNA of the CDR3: TGTGCCAGCAGTTTAGCGGTCTATGGCTACACCTTC. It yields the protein CASSLAVYGYTF.